This entry describes one T cell receptor beta chain. Healthy donors constituted the control group, matched for age and sex. The data stem from a study of CD8 T cells in Susac syndrome. Roughly 0.45 to 1 ug RNA was reverse transcribed with random hexamers. The CDR3 of TCR beta was amplified by immunoSEQ multiplex PCR across 54 Vbeta and 13 Jbeta. TCRdb called the immunoSEQ multiplex PCR reads again in MiXCR, with one record for every CDR3 protein. The sample gives fewer than 35,000 distinct CDR3 sequences, about 93% of which show up once; about 0.27% is in the top ten. CDR3 length equals 13 residues. Germline values: CDR1 KGHSH, CDR2 LQKENI. V shed 6 bases and J shed 2 bases, with 8 bases lying between them.

This sequence joins TRBV18 and TRBJ1-5; the D gene is possibly TRBD1 (5 bases). The clonotype comes from a human donor in good health. The sample consisted of CD8+ T cells from PBMCs. For the CDR3, the DNA is TGTGCCAGCTCCCAAGGGGGCAATCAGCCCCAGCATTTT. Amino acid sequence: CASSQGGNQPQHF.